The sample holds many counts of the clone carrying this TCR beta chain. This specimen comes from a study of Graves' ophthalmopathy and Graves' hyperthyroidism. Amplification of TCR beta CDR3 regions used RNA transcripts. The first round was an RT-PCR with HTBI primers, and the second round was a multiplex PCR. TCRdb passed the multiplex PCR reads through MiXCR, listing each CDR3 protein once. The table includes about 590,000 distinct CDR3 sequences, about 35% detected once. Ages of hyperthyroidism patients ran from 18 to 65, and their diagnoses were new, under 2 months' duration. Sequenced: peripheral blood or thyroid tissue (not recorded which). This clonotype originated in an adult man with Graves' hyperthyroidism.

CDR3 in amino acids: CASSVGLAFSVLTF. The DNA for the CDR3 is TGTGCCAGCAGCGTAGGTCTGGCCTTCAGCGTCCTGACTTTC. The rearrangement links TRBV9 to TRBJ2-6; D ambiguous. The CDR3 has 14 amino acids. V lost 0 bases and J 12 bases, leaving 13 bases between the germline ends. Per germline, CDR1 SGDLS and CDR2 YYNGEE. Looking up the rest from reference TRBV9 and TRBJ2-6 gives the full variable domain: DSGVTQTPKHLITATGQRVTLRCSPRSGDLSVYWYQQSLDQGLQFLIQYYNGEERAKGNILERFSAQQFPDLHSELNLSSLELGDSALYFCASSVGLAFSVLTFGAGSRLTVL.